The 5 T cell receptor beta chains below were found in one sample sequenced in a study of blood T cell repertoires in COVID-19. Sequencing was performed with immunoSEQ multiplex PCR; in TCRdb, only in-frame clones are kept and a portion is missing. The sample consists of 120,000 to 150,000 clones, about 70% of them appearing once. The sample was peripheral blood. The source is a man older than 75 with acute or convalescent COVID-19.

This clone has just one count. The chain uses TRBV7-3 and TRBJ2-1; 9 positions agree with TRBD1. This CDR3 has 16 amino acids. J was trimmed by 4 bases and V by 1 base; bases with no gene match: 5. The germline CDR1 and CDR2 sequences are SGHTA and FQGTGA. The CDR3 nucleotides are TGTGCCAGCAGCTTAATGGGGACAGGGATATACAATGAGCAGTTCTTC. Translating gives CASSLMGTGIYNEQFF.

This chain links TRBV7-2 with TRBJ1-5; the match to TRBD1 covers 10 bases. V lost 6 bases, J lost 3 bases, and 5 bases stayed unmatched. The germline V gene encodes CDR1 SGHTA and CDR2 FQGNSA. The CDR3 has 15 amino acids. In DNA form, the CDR3 reads TGTGCCAGCAGTTTGACAGGGGGCCTCAATCAGCCCCAGCATTTT. Translated: CASSLTGGLNQPQHF.

The CDR3 spells CATSRVGSGEQYF. The CDR3 DNA reads as TGTGCCACCAGCAGAGTCGGGTCCGGGGAGCAGTACTTC. This sequence joins TRBV15 and TRBJ2-7; unclear D gene. In germline, CDR1 is LNHNV, CDR2 YYDKDF (reference sequence). This CDR3 is built from 13 residues. The V and J ends lost 1 base and 7 bases respectively, with 11 bases between them.

This chain links TRBV19 with TRBJ2-7, with 8 bases fitting TRBD1. This CDR3 spans 13 amino acids. Unmatched junction bases numbered 2, after V lost 4 bases and J lost 3 bases. Germline lookup yields CDR1 LNHDA and CDR2 SQIVND (reference sequence). CDR3 nucleotides: TGTGCCAGTAGTAACGACAGGGGCTACGAGCAGTACTTC. Amino acids: CASSNDRGYEQYF.

The gene calls are TRBV7-9 and TRBJ2-3, with D perhaps TRBD1 (6 bases). This CDR3 is 16 amino acids long. V was shortened by 0 bases and J by 1 base, with 11 bases between the two germline ends. In germline, CDR1 is SEHNR, CDR2 FQNEAQ (reference sequence). In DNA form, the CDR3 reads TGTGCCAGCAGCTTAGCGGCGAGACAGGGCACAGATACGCAGTATTTT. It encodes CASSLAARQGTDTQYF.